These T cell receptor beta chains were read from a single sample in a study of cytomegalovirus exposure and HLA in healthy donors. TCRdb keeps only in-frame clones here, not all; method: immunoSEQ multiplex PCR. The table has 260,000 or so clones, approximately 88% seen once. Sequencing was done on a sample of PBMCs. The receptors stem from a woman aged 18-29 years in good health and CMV-seronegative. Each CDR3 is given with its conserved first and last residue. The order of the fields is CDR3 length, D gene, V gene, clone size, J gene, CDR3 protein, CDR3 DNA. A D gene is named only where the DNA matches it firmly. Expanded clones get a size class; other rows say once, few or many, or leave the size out.

15	TRBD1	TRBV28	NA	TRBJ2-5	CASSSRDRGEWTQYF	TGTGCCAGCAGCTCCAGGGACAGGGGAGAATGGACCCAGTACTTC
15	NA	TRBV4-2	few	TRBJ2-7	CASSQERSADYEQYF	TGTGCCAGCAGCCAAGAGAGAAGCGCCGATTACGAGCAGTACTTC
16	NA	TRBV27	NA	TRBJ1-1	CASSLYLGGYGTEAFF	TGTGCCAGCAGTTTATATCTAGGGGGATACGGCACTGAAGCTTTCTTT
15	NA	TRBV4-3	once	TRBJ2-7	CASSHRVAAAYEQYF	TGCGCCAGCAGCCATCGGGTGGCGGCAGCTTACGAGCAGTACTTC
12	NA	TRBV7-2	once	TRBJ2-1	CASSSQGNEQFF	TGTGCCAGCAGCTCCCAGGGCAATGAGCAGTTCTTC
18	NA	TRBV7-8	NA	TRBJ1-1	CASSSYGRVIPPNTEAFF	TGTGCCAGCAGTTCTTACGGCCGGGTAATCCCCCCGAACACTGAAGCTTTCTTT
17	TRBD1	TRBV27	NA	TRBJ1-2	CASSLSTGTTGWYGYTF	TGTGCCAGCAGTTTATCGACAGGGACAACCGGATGGTATGGCTACACCTTC
18	TRBD2	TRBV7-2	NA	TRBJ2-7	CASSNLGGTSGRGYEQYF	TGTGCCAGCAGCAACCTGGGGGGGACTAGCGGGAGAGGCTACGAGCAGTACTTC
15	TRBD2	TRBV6-5	NA	TRBJ2-3	CASSLAGVRTDTQYF	TGTGCCAGCAGTCTAGCGGGAGTCCGTACAGATACGCAGTATTTT
11	NA	TRBV25-1	NA	TRBJ2-7	CASSELRIQYF	TGTGCCAGCAGTGAATTGAGGATACAGTACTTC
11	NA	TRBV6-5	NA	TRBJ2-1	CASSAYNEQFF	TGTGCCAGCAGCGCCTACAATGAGCAGTTCTTC
13	TRBD1	TRBV28	few	TRBJ1-2	CASRRGQGYGYTF	TGTGCCAGTCGCAGGGGGCAAGGCTATGGCTACACCTTC
16	TRBD1	TRBV27	NA	TRBJ1-1	CASSLRGQSMNTEAFF	TGTGCCAGCAGTTTAAGGGGACAGAGCATGAACACTGAAGCTTTCTTT
14	TRBD1	TRBV6-1	NA	TRBJ1-6	CASILDRTVTPLHF	TGTGCCAGCATCTTGGACAGGACAGTAACCCCCCTCCACTTT
16	NA	TRBV7-6	NA	TRBJ1-1	CASSLAKQGQNTEAFF	TGTGCCAGCAGCTTAGCGAAACAGGGCCAGAACACTGAAGCTTTCTTT
19	TRBD1	TRBV23-1	NA	TRBJ1-5	CASSQPKQGAAYSNQPQHF	TGCGCCAGCAGTCAACCTAAACAGGGGGCGGCCTATAGCAATCAGCCCCAGCATTTT
14	NA	TRBV28	NA	TRBJ1-2	CASTQQASNYGYTF	TGTGCCAGCACCCAACAGGCCTCCAACTATGGCTACACCTTC
17	TRBD1	TRBV5-1	NA	TRBJ2-1	CASSLATRDRGRIEQFF	TGCGCCAGCAGCTTGGCCACCCGGGACAGGGGGCGCATTGAGCAGTTCTTC
17	NA	TRBV14	NA	TRBJ2-1	CASSQGMAGSSLDEQFF	TGTGCCAGCAGCCAAGGCATGGCGGGAAGTTCCCTCGATGAGCAGTTCTTC
17	TRBD2	TRBV9	NA	TRBJ2-1	CASSVVSGRLSYNEQFF	TGTGCCAGCAGCGTAGTTAGCGGGAGGCTCTCCTACAATGAGCAGTTCTTC
15	NA	TRBV18	once	TRBJ1-2	CASSLLTDLNYGYTF	TGTGCCAGCTCACTGTTGACAGACCTGAACTATGGCTACACCTTC
13	NA	TRBV7-8	NA	TRBJ1-5	CASSPYEDRPQHF	TGTGCCAGCAGCCCGTACGAGGATCGGCCCCAGCATTTT
15	TRBD2	TRBV7-8	NA	TRBJ2-3	CASSPLAGGTDTQYF	TGTGCCAGCAGCCCACTAGCGGGAGGCACAGATACGCAGTATTTT
11	NA	TRBV7-6	NA	TRBJ2-1	CASSLSDEQFF	TGTGCCAGCAGCTTGTCCGATGAGCAGTTCTTC
16	TRBD2	TRBV11-2	NA	TRBJ2-3	CASSLDLAGGGDTQYF	TGTGCCAGCAGCTTAGATCTAGCGGGAGGTGGGGATACGCAGTATTTT
16	TRBD2	TRBV15	NA	TRBJ2-1	CATSKTSGRTHNEQFF	TGTGCCACCAGCAAAACTAGCGGGAGGACCCACAATGAGCAGTTCTTC